The 19 T cell receptor delta chains below come from one sample, sequenced in a study of Vδ1+ human thymocytes. Sequences come from RNA converted to cDNA by reverse transcription. Pooled V-gene forward primers with one constant-region reverse primer generated the CDR3 amplicons by multiplex PCR. TCRdb repeated clone calling on the multiplex PCR reads with CATT. Here the sample spans 70,000 or so delta-chain clones, around 32% being singletons. These TCRs' antigens remain unknown. The study, taken as a whole, reports: In the thymus, TRG and TRD repertoires looked highly polyclonal with Gaussian CDR3 lengths.

Sequenced: Vdelta1+ gamma-delta thymocytes from the thymus. Noted subset: FACS-sorted CD3+ TCRalphabeta- TCRVdelta1+ TCRVdelta2- thymocytes. These TCRs come from a boy in the first two years of life who had congenital heart surgery.

This clone turned up a few times. The chain has TRDV2 and TRDJ1; weak D call: TRDD3 (6 bases). This CDR3 has 18 amino acids. Per germline, CDR1 GEAIGNYY and CDR2 EKD. The ends were cut back, 0 bases at V and 0 bases at J, with 19 bases in the middle. The CDR3 DNA follows: TGTGCCTGTGACACCGTCGGGGGAGGGCGGGGGTACACCGATAAACTCATCTTT. Encoded protein: CACDTVGGGRGYTDKLIF.

This rearrangement joins TRDV1 to TRDJ1; D is undetermined. V was trimmed by 0 bases and J by 0 bases, leaving 8 bases between them. This CDR3 has 15 amino acids. From germline, CDR1 is TSWWSYY and CDR2 QGS. The CDR3 nucleotides are TGTGCTCTTGGGGAACTTCCCCCCAACACCGATAAACTCATCTTT. Amino acids: CALGELPPNTDKLIF.

This clone appeared a few times. V usage is TRDV2 and J usage is TRDJ1; a weak D match, TRDD3 (5 bases). Trimming stripped 2 bases from V and 9 bases from J, with 18 bases between. The CDR3 length is 14 residues. Germline loops: CDR1 GEAIGNYY, CDR2 EKD. The CDR3 spells CACDIAGTGGELIF. CDR3 coding DNA: TGTGCCTGTGACATCGCTGGTACTGGCGGGGAACTCATCTTT.

The chain couples TRDV1 to TRDJ1, with 7 bases matching TRDD3. Germline trimming cut 2 bases from V and 1 base from J; bases unmatched to any gene: 16. The CDR3 length is 19 residues. The V gene's germline CDR1 is TSWWSYY and CDR2 QGS. CDR3 protein: CALGERITGGIRITDKLIF. CDR3 coding DNA: TGTGCTCTTGGGGAAAGAATAACGGGGGGGATCCGGATCACCGATAAACTCATCTTT.

This clone was seen a few times. This sequence joins TRDV2 and TRDJ1; 8 bases map to TRDD3. This CDR3 spans 16 amino acids. After removal of 0 bases from V and 0 bases from J, the junction contained 5 bases not matched to a gene. Germline V gene sequence: CDR1 GEAIGNYY, CDR2 EKD. The DNA for the CDR3 is TGTGCCTGTGACACCCCCCTACTGGGGGACACCGATAAACTCATCTTT. Protein: CACDTPLLGDTDKLIF.

The V call is TRDV2, the J call TRDJ1, with 11 bases lining up with TRDD3. After removal of 0 bases from V and 7 bases from J, the junction contained 3 bases not matched to a gene. Germline assignment: CDR1 GEAIGNYY and CDR2 EKD. This CDR3 contains 14 residues. In DNA form, the CDR3 reads TGTGCCTGTGACACCGTCTGGGGGATACTTAAACTCATCTTT. It translates to CACDTVWGILKLIF.

A remark on this clone: Different DNA sequences within this sample yield the same CDR3. V usage is TRDV1 and J usage is TRDJ1; 13 bases map to TRDD3. Germline CDR1 TSWWSYY, CDR2 QGS. CDR3 length: 23 residues. The V gene end was trimmed by 0 bases and the J gene end by 2 bases; junction bases not matched to a gene: 21. In nucleotides, the CDR3 is TGTGCTCTTGGGGAACTAGGCCTTCCTCCGTACTGGGGGATACGCCCGTATACCGATAAACTCATCTTT. Translation gives CALGELGLPPYWGIRPYTDKLIF.

The V gene is TRDV1, the J gene TRDJ1; no firm D call. Germline V CDR1 and CDR2: TSWWSYY, QGS. The CDR3 covers 19 residues. V lost 0 bases and J lost 0, with 20 bases in between. The CDR3 reads CALGELMPHALRYTDKLIF. The CDR3 DNA sequence: TGTGCTCTTGGGGAACTGATGCCCCACGCTTTACGATACACCGATAAACTCATCTTT.

This clone was observed a few times. The chain combines TRDV1 with TRDJ1; the D gene is possibly TRDD3 (6 bases). Germline V gene sequence: CDR1 TSWWSYY, CDR2 QGS. This CDR3 comprises 21 residues. V lost 3 bases and J lost 0, with 29 bases in between. The DNA of the CDR3 is TGTGCTCTTGGGGACCTCGGCCCCAACGCGAATACTGGGAGGTACACCGATAAACTCATCTTT. This encodes CALGDLGPNANTGRYTDKLIF.

V usage is TRDV1 and J usage is TRDJ1; D possibly matches TRDD2 or TRDD3 (6 bases each). The CDR3 totals 21 residues. Germline V gene data show CDR1 as TSWWSYY and CDR2 as QGS. The V end was cut by 0 bases, the J end by 5 bases, with 31 bases between. In DNA, the CDR3 is TGTGCTCTTGGGGAACTGAGACTTAGGGGCCTTCCCAAACTGGGCGTTGATAAACTCATCTTT. It yields the protein CALGELRLRGLPKLGVDKLIF.

The chain is built from TRDV1 and TRDJ1; D is perhaps TRDD3 (6 bases). The CDR3 has 12 residues. The germline CDR1 and CDR2 sequences are TSWWSYY and QGS. V was trimmed by 6 bases and J by 10 bases, leaving 15 bases between them. The CDR3 here is CALGWGSRRLIF. The CDR3 DNA reads as TGTGCTCTTGGTTGGGGATCGAGGAGACTCATCTTT.

This clone showed up just a few times. V usage is TRDV1 and J usage is TRDJ1; D is unresolved. The CDR3 has 15 amino acids. V lost 3 bases and J 3 bases, leaving 14 bases between the germline ends. Germline lookup yields CDR1 TSWWSYY and CDR2 QGS. The CDR3 DNA reads TGTGCTCTTGGGGACATCCCCGGTCGGGCCGATAAACTCATCTTT. Protein: CALGDIPGRADKLIF.

J is TRDJ1 and V is TRDV1; no definite D call. V dropped 8 bases and J dropped 7 bases, with 23 bases sitting between them. Germline V gene data show CDR1 as TSWWSYY and CDR2 as QGS. The CDR3 totals 15 residues. In DNA form, the CDR3 reads TGTGCTCTTAGACTACAGAAGGGACCCCCCGGTAAACTCATCTTT. It is translated as CALRLQKGPPGKLIF.

Worth noting for this clone: Distinct nucleotide sequences in the sample also encode this CDR3. The chain uses TRAV29/DV5 and TRDJ1; 7 positions match TRDD2. Germline V CDR1 and CDR2: NSMFDY, ISSIKDK. The CDR3 is 13 amino acids. The CDR3 DNA is TGTGCCGCGAGTTCCTACCCCCCGAATGAACTCATCTTT. Protein: CAASSYPPNELIF. Together with reference TRAV29/DV5 and TRDJ1, the CDR3 gives the full variable domain: DQQVKQNSPSLSVQEGRISILNCDYTNSMFDYFLWYKKYPAEGPTFLISISSIKDKNEDGRFTVFLNKSAKHLSLHIVPSQPGDSAVYFCAASSYPPNELIFGKGTRVTVEP.

The chain is built from TRDV1 and TRDJ1; perhaps TRDD2 as D (6 bases). V dropped 5 bases and J dropped 0 bases, with 22 bases sitting between them. The length of the CDR3 is 18 residues. CDR1 and CDR2 (germline): TSWWSYY, QGS. In nucleotides, the CDR3 is TGTGCTCTTGGGTCCAATCCTTCCGGAGGGACTTACACCGATAAACTCATCTTT. This encodes CALGSNPSGGTYTDKLIF.

J is TRDJ1 and V is TRDV1; 10 nucleotides agree with TRDD3. With 5 bases clipped from V and 4 bases from J, the junction kept 22 bases outside the gene matches. Germline V gives CDR1 TSWWSYY, CDR2 QGS. This CDR3 is built from 20 residues. Written as DNA, the CDR3 is TGTGCTCTTGGGCCTACCCGAGCGTCCTGTACTGGGGGATCGGTCGATAAACTCATCTTT. This sequence encodes CALGPTRASCTGGSVDKLIF.

The V call is TRDV1, the J call TRDJ1, with 9 bases matching TRDD3. CDR3 length: 20 amino acids. CDR1 is TSWWSYY, CDR2 QGS, per germline. V lost 0 bases and J lost 0; bases outside the gene matches: 14. The CDR3 nucleotides read TGTGCTCTTGGGGAACTTAACGGGCGTTGGGGGATAGCGTACACCGATAAACTCATCTTT. It codes for CALGELNGRWGIAYTDKLIF.

This clone was detected only a few times. The chain carries TRDV1 and TRDJ1; TRDD3 matches 10 bases. CDR1 and CDR2 (germline): TSWWSYY, QGS. V gave up 0 bases and J gave up 1 base; unmatched junction bases: 5. This CDR3 has 17 amino acids. The CDR3 sequence is CALGELLGDGSTDKLIF. The CDR3 DNA reads as TGTGCTCTTGGGGAACTACTGGGGGATGGGTCCACCGATAAACTCATCTTT.

The chain couples TRDV1 to TRDJ1; 7 nucleotides match TRDD3. This CDR3 is built from 19 residues. V was clipped by 0 bases and J by 3 bases; unmatched bases: 16. Germline CDR1 TSWWSYY, CDR2 QGS. The CDR3 loop is CALGELRIPDGWGSDKLIF. In nucleotides, the CDR3 is TGTGCTCTTGGGGAACTAAGGATTCCGGACGGCTGGGGGTCCGATAAACTCATCTTT.